This entry lists 14 T cell receptor beta chains sequenced from one sample in a study of shared clonotypes between healthy human individuals. Clones were sequenced by immunoSEQ multiplex PCR, and TCRdb holds only the in-frame ones, with some missing. The sample lists approximately 1.5 million clones, 97% to 99% occurring once. Material: naive CD4+ T cells sorted from blood. The subset: CD45RA+ positively selected. The source of these receptors is a man aged 25-45 years in good health.

The chain joins TRBV6-4 to TRBJ1-1; no clear D. In germline, CDR1 is MRHNA, CDR2 SNTAGT. V was cut by 6 bases and J by 1 base, with 9 bases left in between. This CDR3 has 13 amino acids. CDR3: CASRYDSNTEAFF. Here the CDR3 DNA reads TGTGCCAGCAGATACGACTCGAACACTGAAGCTTTCTTT.

The chain is built from TRBV5-1 and TRBJ2-3, with unresolved D. CDR1 is SGHRS, CDR2 YFSETQ, per germline. The V end lost 3 bases, the J end lost 1 base, and 15 bases lay between the germline ends. The CDR3 contains 16 residues. DNA for the CDR3: TGCGCCAGCAGCTCCTCCCCTGGCTTCGGCACAGATACGCAGTATTTT. Its protein product is CASSSSPGFGTDTQYF. The full variable domain, its missing parts supplied by reference TRBV5-1 and TRBJ2-3, is KAGVTQTPRYLIKTRGQQVTLSCSPISGHRSVSWYQQTPGQGLQFLFEYFSETQRNKGNFPGRFSGRQFSNSRSEMNVSTLELGDSALYLCASSSSPGFGTDTQYFGPGTRLTVL.

Note on this clone: The sample has other DNA sequences that encode this CDR3 too. The rearrangement links TRBV18 to TRBJ1-1, with unresolved D. CDR1 and CDR2 from the germline V gene are KGHSH and LQKENI. CDR3 length: 14 amino acids. Trimming took off 3 bases at V and 5 bases at J, with 13 bases between the two ends. DNA for the CDR3: TGTGCCAGCTCACCCACTGGAGGCGCTACTGAAGCTTTCTTT. Encoded protein: CASSPTGGATEAFF. Filled out from reference TRBV18 and TRBJ1-1, the complete variable domain reads NAGVMQNPRHLVRRRGQEARLRCSPMKGHSHVYWYRQLPEEGLKFMVYLQKENIIDESGMPKERFSAEFPKEGPSILRIQQVVRGDSAAYFCASSPTGGATEAFFGQGTRLTVV.

The chain combines TRBV7-8 with TRBJ1-4; D is uncertain. This CDR3 spans 14 amino acids. In germline, CDR1 is SGHVS, CDR2 FQNEAQ. Trimming pared 3 bases from V and 4 bases from J, leaving 9 bases between. The CDR3 here is CASSFSGNNEKLFF. CDR3 in DNA: TGTGCCAGCAGCTTTTCGGGGAATAATGAAAAACTGTTTTTT.

This chain uses TRBV5-6 with TRBJ2-1; TRBD1 matches at 7 bases. The V segment lost 0 bases and the J segment 4 bases; nucleotides outside the gene matches: 4. Germline lookup yields CDR1 SGHDT and CDR2 YYEEEE. The CDR3 has 15 residues. The CDR3 DNA follows: TGTGCCAGCAGCTTGGCCCCGGGACAGTACAATGAGCAGTTCTTC. As protein: CASSLAPGQYNEQFF.

V is TRBV6-1 and J is TRBJ1-5; D might be TRBD1 (6 bases). The ends were cut back, 6 bases at V and 7 bases at J, with 19 bases in the middle. This CDR3 is 15 amino acids long. CDR1 MNHNS and CDR2 SASEGT come from the germline V gene. The CDR3 nucleotides read TGTGCCAGCAGCCTGACTGGGGGCGCGGGCCAGCCCCAGCATTTT. Its translation: CASSLTGGAGQPQHF.

The rearrangement links TRBV5-4 to TRBJ2-5; the match to TRBD2 covers 9 bases. The V segment lost 1 base and the J segment 5 bases; nucleotides outside the gene matches: 12. Germline V gives CDR1 SGHNT, CDR2 YYREEE (reference sequence). CDR3 length: 17 residues. The CDR3 loop is CASSLTTRPSGKETQYF. CDR3 coding DNA: TGTGCCAGCAGCTTGACAACTAGGCCTAGCGGGAAGGAGACCCAGTACTTC.

The chain joins TRBV11-1 to TRBJ2-1, with TRBD1 identical over 8 bases. V trimming: 5 bases; J trimming: 7 bases; junction bases outside the gene matches: 10. CDR1 SGHAT and CDR2 FQDESV come from the germline V gene (reference sequence). CDR3 length: 15 amino acids. This chain's CDR3 is CASSNRDRKRNEQFF. CDR3 sequence (DNA): TGTGCCAGCAGCAACCGGGACAGGAAAAGGAATGAGCAGTTCTTC. Variable domain in full (rest from reference TRBV11-1 and TRBJ2-1): EAEVAQSPRYKITEKSQAVAFWCDPISGHATLYWYRQILGQGPELLVQFQDESVVDDSQLPKDRFSAERLKGVDSTLKIQPAELGDSAMYLCASSNRDRKRNEQFFGPGTRLTVL.

The rearrangement links TRBV7-2 to TRBJ2-1, with D uncertain. Trimming pared 6 bases from V and 6 bases from J, leaving 15 bases between. This CDR3 comprises 14 residues. Germline CDR1 and CDR2: SGHTA and FQGNSA. The CDR3 DNA follows: TGTGCCAGCAGATTTACGGTTCACTCCAATGAGCAGTTCTTC. It yields the protein CASRFTVHSNEQFF.

The chain links TRBV27 to TRBJ2-2, with 7 bases matching TRBD2. Unmatched junction bases numbered 6, after V lost 3 bases and J lost 5 bases. Germline assignment: CDR1 MNHEY and CDR2 SMNVEV (reference sequence). The length of the CDR3 is 15 residues. In DNA form, the CDR3 reads TGTGCCAGCAGTTTTCCGGGAGGTCGGACCGGGGAGCTGTTTTTT. Amino acids: CASSFPGGRTGELFF.

In DNA form, the CDR3 reads TGTGCCAGCTCAGCGGACGGCAAGACCCAGTACTTC. Translating it yields CASSADGKTQYF. J is TRBJ2-5 and V is TRBV18; D gene uncertain. Looked up from germline, CDR1 is KGHSH and CDR2 is LQKENI. The CDR3 extends over 12 amino acids. Trimming stripped 5 bases from V and 6 bases from J, with 10 bases between. The full variable domain, rest sourced from reference TRBV18 and TRBJ2-5, is NAGVMQNPRHLVRRRGQEARLRCSPMKGHSHVYWYRQLPEEGLKFMVYLQKENIIDESGMPKERFSAEFPKEGPSILRIQQVVRGDSAAYFCASSADGKTQYFGPGTRLLVL.

Details on this clone: Distinct nucleotide sequences in the sample also encode this CDR3. The chain uses TRBV10-3 and TRBJ1-1; D is unresolved. V was pared by 3 bases and J by 1 base, with 6 bases between. Germline V lookup: CDR1 ENHRY, CDR2 SYGVKD. CDR3 length: 13 residues. The CDR3 here is CAISDITNTEAFF. The CDR3 DNA follows: TGTGCCATCAGTGACATCACGAACACTGAAGCTTTCTTT.

V gene TRBV7-9 combines with J gene TRBJ2-7; 7 bases are a match to TRBD1. CDR3 length: 14 amino acids. V lost 5 bases and J lost 2; bases outside the gene matches: 6. The germline V gene has CDR1 SEHNR and CDR2 FQNEAQ (reference sequence). The CDR3 bases are TGTGCCAGCAGCAAGGGGGACAGTGCCTACGAGCAGTACTTC. Translation gives CASSKGDSAYEQYF. Drawing the rest from reference TRBV7-9 and TRBJ2-7, the complete variable domain is DTGVSQNPRHKITKRGQNVTFRCDPISEHNRLYWYRQTLGQGPEFLTYFQNEAQLEKSRLLSDRFSAERPKGSFSTLEIQRTEQGDSAMYLCASSKGDSAYEQYFGPGTRLTVT.

The chain has TRBV6-5 and TRBJ1-2; weak D call: TRBD1 (5 bases). This CDR3 has 15 residues. The germline gives CDR1 MNHEY, CDR2 SVGAGI. V was cut by 0 bases and J by 0 bases, with 8 bases left in between. The CDR3 DNA is TGTGCCAGCAGTTACTCGAGGGACCCTAACTATGGCTACACCTTC. This translates into CASSYSRDPNYGYTF.